This passage covers 8 T cell receptor beta chains from one sample sequenced in a study of PD-L1 blockade in urothelial cancer (dated by TCRdb to 2015 to 2018). The library was built by means of the immunoSEQ multiplex PCR assay. In TCRdb, the immuneACCESS table is reduced to in-frame sequences with V and J assigned. These tables do not hold every clone; where another copy was compared, an unresolved V gene accounts for under half, and the others remain unexplained. This sample has 37,000 or so clones in its table, and 82% of those were observed once. Around 19% of the sample belongs to the ten largest clones. Sample: PBMCs, taken around atezolizumab (anti-PD-L1) treatment. Receptors originate from a man aged 60 to 75 with urothelial cancer.

The chain uses TRBV5-1 and TRBJ2-1, with TRBD2 identical over 7 bases. Losses at the gene ends were 4 bases for V and 5 bases for J; bases not matched to a gene: 12. The CDR3 contains 16 residues. The germline CDR1 and CDR2 sequences are SGHRS and YFSETQ. CDR3 bases: TGCGCCAGCAGCCCTACTTCCCGGGGGGTGGACAATGAGCAGTTCTTC. Encoded protein: CASSPTSRGVDNEQFF.

DNA of the CDR3: TGTGCCAGCAGAGTGCGGGGGGGCAACACAGATACGCAGTATTTT. This sequence encodes CASRVRGGNTDTQYF. The chain combines TRBV7-2 with TRBJ2-3; 9 bases fit TRBD2. The junction had 6 bases not matched to a gene; V was cut back by 6 bases and J by 2 bases. The CDR3 covers 15 residues. Germline loops: CDR1 SGHTA, CDR2 FQGNSA.

Concerning this clone: Distinct nucleotide sequences in the sample also encode this CDR3. V and J are TRBV5-1 and TRBJ2-7; D possibly corresponds to TRBD2 (6 bases). The V gene lost 0 bases and the J gene lost 0 bases, with 13 bases spanning the gap. The length of the CDR3 is 16 residues. CDR1 SGHRS and CDR2 YFSETQ come from the germline V gene. The CDR3 DNA is TGCGCCAGCAGCTTGGGGGATAGCGGTTTCTCCTACGAGCAGTACTTC. Protein sequence: CASSLGDSGFSYEQYF.

This chain joins TRBV27 and TRBJ1-4; 8 nucleotides agree with TRBD1. The CDR3 has 15 amino acids. Germline V gives CDR1 MNHEY, CDR2 SMNVEV (reference sequence). V gave up 1 base and J gave up 4 bases; unmatched junction bases: 2. CDR3 DNA: TGTGCCAGCAGTTTATTCACAGGGGGTAATGAAAAACTGTTTTTT. As protein: CASSLFTGGNEKLFF.

This clone appeared a few times. The J gene is TRBJ1-2, the V gene TRBV28; D unresolved. The CDR3 length is 11 residues. Germline lookup yields CDR1 MDHEN and CDR2 SYDVKM. The V gene lost 7 bases and the J gene lost 6 bases, with 9 bases spanning the gap. CDR3 nucleotides: TGTGCCAGCATGGGCCGAGATGGCTACACCTTC. Translation: CASMGRDGYTF.

The chain has TRBV30 and TRBJ1-1; the D gene is possibly TRBD1 (5 bases). The V gene's germline CDR1 is GTSNPN and CDR2 SVGIG (reference sequence). Trimming cost V 2 bases and J 5 bases, with 15 bases left between them. This CDR3 spans 14 amino acids. The CDR3 DNA reads as TGTGCCTGGAGTACGTCACCCCGGGGGACTGAAGCTTTCTTT. Its protein is CAWSTSPRGTEAFF.

V usage is TRBV5-4 and J usage is TRBJ2-1; D not resolved. Trimming removed 0 bases at V and 5 bases at J, with 6 bases between. Germline V gene sequence: CDR1 SGHNT, CDR2 YYREEE (reference sequence). This CDR3 is built from 13 residues. The CDR3 reads CASSLDPDNEQFF. As DNA, the CDR3 is TGTGCCAGCAGCTTGGACCCGGACAATGAGCAGTTCTTC.

The V gene is TRBV11-2, the J gene TRBJ2-7; possible D gene TRBD1, 5 bases. Germline loops: CDR1 SGHAT, CDR2 FQNNGV. V dropped 1 base and J dropped 3 bases, with 19 bases sitting between them. The CDR3 contains 17 residues. The CDR3 loop is CASSLVRPLWGYYEQYF. CDR3 sequence (DNA): TGTGCCAGCAGCTTAGTTAGGCCTCTTTGGGGCTACTACGAGCAGTACTTC.